These T cell receptor beta chains were read from a single sample in a study of OX40 agonist ivuxolimab in advanced cancers. The table came from immunoSEQ multiplex PCR; TCRdb's copy has only in-frame clones and leaves some out. The sample consists of roughly 71,000 clones, about 90% of them appearing once. Specimen: CD4+ or CD8+ T cells sorted from blood, collected in a trial of the OX40 agonist ivuxolimab. These receptors all stem from an adult with an advanced solid tumor such as melanoma, head and neck, liver or kidney cancer. The CDR3 runs from the conserved cysteine through the conserved F or W. The D gene is left open where the match is weak.

D	V	CDR3
.	TRBV18	CASSQGTPSEKLFF
.	TRBV6-1	CASSEAGTSNTEAFF
.	TRBV28	CASSLTTPKGTEAFF
.	TRBV29-1	CSVEAQAPEAFF
TRBD2	TRBV5-6	CASSIRTSGSTDTQYF
TRBD2	TRBV5-1	CASSLGTSGKREQYF
.	TRBV30	CAWSVRVGGYTF
.	TRBV2	CASRPETRLDSEQYF
TRBD2	TRBV28	CASSLAGSYEQYF
.	TRBV11-3	CASGPGSNYGYTF
.	TRBV5-6	CASREQLSYEQYF